This T cell receptor (beta chain) is drawn from a study of control samples from healthy donors and cancer patients. The method was immunoSEQ multiplex PCR; TCRdb's version includes in-frame clones alone and lacks a portion of them. The sample yields some 120,000 clones, just over 90% seen once. CDR1 and CDR2 (germline): GTSNPN, SVGIG (reference sequence). This CDR3 region has 13 residues. The V end was cut by 0 bases, the J end by 6 bases, with 10 bases between. V is TRBV30 and J is TRBJ2-3; D gene uncertain. This sequence was found in a woman aged 18-29 years in good health. Sequencing was performed on blood. CDR3 in amino acids: CAWSVPPRDTQYF. The CDR3 bases are TGTGCCTGGAGTGTCCCGCCCAGGGATACGCAGTATTTT.